In its sample, the clone carrying this T cell receptor (beta chain) was seen many times. Via MiXCR, TCRdb re-called the 5' RACE reads, giving one row per CDR3 protein. The table lists around 690,000 distinct CDR3 sequences, around 21% of them singletons. The sample comes from a study of identical twins. V lost 9 bases to trimming and J lost 9 bases; unmatched junction nucleotides: 14. This CDR3 comprises 14 residues. Germline CDR1 WNHNN, CDR2 SYGVQD (reference sequence). These sequences were also reported in another study, on T cells expressing NK-cell markers. That work states: Out of eight donors sequenced, seven tested HCMV-seropositive and the remaining one seronegative.

The sequence came from a woman in her late teens or twenties in good health. Specimen: PBMCs. This chain joins TRBV10-1 and TRBJ2-1; 7 nucleotides line up with TRBD1. As DNA, the CDR3 is TGCGCCAGAGAGACAGGGATACGGGTCAGTGAGCAGTTCTTC. Its protein product is CARETGIRVSEQFF.